Below, 8 T cell receptor beta chains from the same sample are listed, as sequenced in a study of T cell responses to AZD1222 COVID-19 vaccine. TCRdb keeps only in-frame clones here, not all; method: immunoSEQ multiplex PCR. The sample contains about 130,000 clones, 80% to 95% of which appear only once. The input for sequencing was peripheral blood, taken 28 days after the second AZD1222 dose. These TCRs come from an adult who received the AZD1222 COVID-19 vaccine.

The chain uses TRBV7-2 and TRBJ2-2; D uncertain. The germline gives CDR1 SGHTA, CDR2 FQGNSA. CDR3 length equals 15 residues. V lost 2 bases, J lost 2 bases, and 9 bases lay in between. CDR3 coding DNA: TGTGCCAGCAGCTTAAATACGGTTAACACCGGGGAGCTGTTTTTT. It is translated as CASSLNTVNTGELFF.

This clone was observed a few times. V is TRBV18 and J is TRBJ1-1, with D perhaps TRBD1 (5 bases). The V end lost 1 base, the J end lost 3 bases, and 9 bases lay between the germline ends. This CDR3 region has 14 residues. CDR1 KGHSH and CDR2 LQKENI come from the germline V gene. Written as DNA, the CDR3 is TGTGCCAGCTCACCACGTAGAGGGGACACTGAAGCTTTCTTT. Translation gives CASSPRRGDTEAFF. The full variable domain, completed using reference TRBV18 and TRBJ1-1, is NAGVMQNPRHLVRRRGQEARLRCSPMKGHSHVYWYRQLPEEGLKFMVYLQKENIIDESGMPKERFSAEFPKEGPSILRIQQVVRGDSAAYFCASSPRRGDTEAFFGQGTRLTVV.

This clone was detected only once. Germline and junction disagree at one end, which may indicate a read error. This chain uses TRBV5-1 with TRBJ2-3, with D uncertain. This CDR3 contains 19 residues. Germline CDR1 SGHRS, CDR2 YFSETQ. The CDR3 bases are TGCGCCAGCAACTTGACCGCTGAGGCAGAGGCTACCGGCACAGATACGCAGTATTTT. It codes for CASNLTAEAEATGTDTQYF. The full variable domain, in which reference TRBV5-1 and TRBJ2-3 provide the parts outside the CDR3, is KAGVTQTPRYLIKTRGQQVTLSCSPISGHRSVSWYQQTPGQGLQFLFEYFSETQRNKGNFPGRFSGRQFSNSRSEMNVSTLELGDSALYLCASNLTAEAEATGTDTQYFGPGTRLTVL.

With respect to this clone: Mismatch with germline at one junction end may stem from a read error. The chain has TRBV7-7 and TRBJ2-4, with a possible D match to TRBD1 (5 bases). Germline CDR1 SSHAT, CDR2 FNYEAQ (reference sequence). The CDR3 covers 17 residues. The CDR3 spells CASSLRVRLTVKNIQYF. The CDR3 bases are TGTGCTAGCAGCTTACGTGTCCGATTGACAGTTAAAAACATTCAGTACTTC.

The chain has TRBV30 and TRBJ1-1, with 9 bases fitting TRBD1. In germline, CDR1 is GTSNPN, CDR2 SVGIG (reference sequence). Unmatched junction bases numbered 7, after V lost 0 bases and J lost 5 bases. The CDR3 sequence is 15 residues long. The CDR3 region has the DNA TGTGCCTGGAGTGTGAGGGACAGGGTATATACTGAAGCTTTCTTT. Protein sequence: CAWSVRDRVYTEAFF.

The rearrangement joins TRBV2 to TRBJ1-4; tentative D call: TRBD1 (5 bases). Germline V gives CDR1 SNHLY, CDR2 FYNNEI. V was trimmed by 6 bases and J by 4 bases, leaving 9 bases between them. This CDR3 region has 13 residues. CDR3 protein: CASRGRFNEKLFF. CDR3 sequence (DNA): TGTGCCAGCAGGGGACGGTTTAATGAAAAACTGTTTTTT.

This clone was seen once. The chain combines TRBV6-1 with TRBJ2-1, with TRBD1 matching over 7 bases. The CDR3 consists of 14 residues. The V segment lost 2 bases and the J segment 6 bases; nucleotides outside the gene matches: 4. Germline CDR1 and CDR2: MNHNS and SASEGT. The CDR3 DNA reads TGTGCCAGCAGTGAAAATCGGGACAGCAATGAGCAGTTCTTC. Translation: CASSENRDSNEQFF.

The V and J genes are TRBV6-2 or TRBV6-3 and TRBJ1-2; tentative D call: TRBD1 (5 bases). Germline V lookup: CDR1 MNHEY, CDR2 SVGEGT. This CDR3 is built from 15 residues. V dropped 2 bases and J dropped 0 bases, with 10 bases sitting between them. The CDR3 here is CASSYVGESNYGYTF. In DNA, the CDR3 is TGTGCCAGCAGTTACGTAGGGGAGTCTAACTATGGCTACACCTTC.